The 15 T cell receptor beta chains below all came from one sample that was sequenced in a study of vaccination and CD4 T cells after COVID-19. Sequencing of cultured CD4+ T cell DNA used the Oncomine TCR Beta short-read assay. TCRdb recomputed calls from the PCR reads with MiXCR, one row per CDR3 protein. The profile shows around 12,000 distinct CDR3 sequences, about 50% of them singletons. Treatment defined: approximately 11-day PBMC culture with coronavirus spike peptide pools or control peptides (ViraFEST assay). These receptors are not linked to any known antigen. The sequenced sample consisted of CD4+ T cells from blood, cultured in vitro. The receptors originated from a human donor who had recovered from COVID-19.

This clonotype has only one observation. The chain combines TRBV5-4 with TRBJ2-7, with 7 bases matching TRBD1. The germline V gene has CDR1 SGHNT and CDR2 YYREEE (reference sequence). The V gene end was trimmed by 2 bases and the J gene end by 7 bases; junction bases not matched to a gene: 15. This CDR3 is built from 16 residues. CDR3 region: CASSLGQANDLREQYF. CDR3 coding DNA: TGTGCCAGCAGCTTAGGACAGGCGAACGATCTACGGGAGCAGTACTTC.

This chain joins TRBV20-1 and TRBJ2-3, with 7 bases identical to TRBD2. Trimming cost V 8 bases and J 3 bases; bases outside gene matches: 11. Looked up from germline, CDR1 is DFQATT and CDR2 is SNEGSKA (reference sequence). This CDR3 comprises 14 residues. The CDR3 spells CSPTPGRKTDTQYF. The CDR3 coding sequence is TGCAGTCCCACCCCCGGGAGGAAGACAGATACGCAGTATTTT.

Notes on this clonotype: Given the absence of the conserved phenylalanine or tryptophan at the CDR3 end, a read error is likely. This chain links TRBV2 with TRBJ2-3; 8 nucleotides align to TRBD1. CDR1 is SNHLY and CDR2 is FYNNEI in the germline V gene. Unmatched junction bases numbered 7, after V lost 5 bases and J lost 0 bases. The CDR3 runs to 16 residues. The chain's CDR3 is CASSPGQGFSTDTQYL. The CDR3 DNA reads TGTGCCAGCAGTCCCGGACAGGGATTTAGCACAGATACGCAGTATCTT.

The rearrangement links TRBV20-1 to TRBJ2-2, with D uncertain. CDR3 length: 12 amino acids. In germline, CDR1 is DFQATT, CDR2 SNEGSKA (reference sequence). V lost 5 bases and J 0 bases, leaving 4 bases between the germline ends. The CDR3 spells CSAATNTGELFF. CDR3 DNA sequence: TGCAGTGCTGCTACGAACACCGGGGAGCTGTTTTTT.

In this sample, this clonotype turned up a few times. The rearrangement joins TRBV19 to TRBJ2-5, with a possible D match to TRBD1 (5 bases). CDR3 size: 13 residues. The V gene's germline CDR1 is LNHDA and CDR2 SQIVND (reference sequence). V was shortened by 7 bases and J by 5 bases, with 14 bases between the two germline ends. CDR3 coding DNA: TGTGCCAGTAACCAGGGATTGGGGGAGACCCAGTACTTC. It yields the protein CASNQGLGETQYF.

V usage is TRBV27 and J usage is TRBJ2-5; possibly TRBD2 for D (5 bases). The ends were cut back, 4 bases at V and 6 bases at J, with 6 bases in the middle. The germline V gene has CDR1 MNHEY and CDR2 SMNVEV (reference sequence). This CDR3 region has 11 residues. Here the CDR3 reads CASSSGKTQYF. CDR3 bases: TGTGCCAGCAGTTCGGGGAAGACCCAGTACTTC.

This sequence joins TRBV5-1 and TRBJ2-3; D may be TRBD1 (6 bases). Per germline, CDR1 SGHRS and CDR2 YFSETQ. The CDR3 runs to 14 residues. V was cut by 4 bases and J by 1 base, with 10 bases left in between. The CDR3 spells CASSARQGTDTQYF. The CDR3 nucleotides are TGCGCCAGCAGCGCCCGACAGGGCACAGATACGCAGTATTTT.

The CDR3 DNA reads TGTGCCAGCAGTGACTCGACTAGCGTTGATCGTTCCTACGAGCAGTACTTC. Protein product: CASSDSTSVDRSYEQYF. The J gene is TRBJ2-7, the V gene TRBV6-4; 8 bases map to TRBD2. CDR1 and CDR2 (germline): MRHNA, SNTAGT. V lost 0 bases, J lost 1 base, and 8 bases stayed unmatched. This CDR3 is 17 amino acids long.

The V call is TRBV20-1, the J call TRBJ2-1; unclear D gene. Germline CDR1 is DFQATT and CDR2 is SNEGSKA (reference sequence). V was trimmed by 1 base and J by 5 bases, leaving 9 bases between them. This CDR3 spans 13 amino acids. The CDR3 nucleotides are TGCAGTGCTAGAGCCCCCGTCCACAATGAGCAGTTCTTC. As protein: CSARAPVHNEQFF.

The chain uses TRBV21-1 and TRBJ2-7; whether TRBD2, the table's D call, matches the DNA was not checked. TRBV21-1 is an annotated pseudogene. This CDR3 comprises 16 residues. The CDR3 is CASSNGTSGRIYEQYF. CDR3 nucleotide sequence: TGTGCCAGCAGCAATGGGACTAGCGGGAGAATTTACGAGCAGTACTTC.

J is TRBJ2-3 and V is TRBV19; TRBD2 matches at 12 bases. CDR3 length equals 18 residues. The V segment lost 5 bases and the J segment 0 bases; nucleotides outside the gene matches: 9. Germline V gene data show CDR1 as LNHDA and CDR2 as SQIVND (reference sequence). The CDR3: CASSGGLAGTPSTDTQYF. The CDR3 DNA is TGTGCCAGTAGTGGGGGACTAGCGGGCACACCTAGCACAGATACGCAGTATTTT.

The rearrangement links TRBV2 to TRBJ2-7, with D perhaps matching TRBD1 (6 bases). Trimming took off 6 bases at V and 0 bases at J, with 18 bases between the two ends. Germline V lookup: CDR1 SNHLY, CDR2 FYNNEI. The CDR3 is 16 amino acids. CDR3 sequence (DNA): TGTGCCAGCAGGCTTACCCGGGACACGAGCTCCTACGAGCAGTACTTC. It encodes CASRLTRDTSSYEQYF.

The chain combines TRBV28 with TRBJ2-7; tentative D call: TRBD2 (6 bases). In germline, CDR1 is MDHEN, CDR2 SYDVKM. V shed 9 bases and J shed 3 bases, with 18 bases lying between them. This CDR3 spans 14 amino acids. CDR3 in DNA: TGTGCCAGGCCCCCGGGACTCGAAAACTACGAGCAGTACTTC. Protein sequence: CARPPGLENYEQYF. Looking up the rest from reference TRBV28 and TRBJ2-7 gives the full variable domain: DVKVTQSSRYLVKRTGEKVFLECVQDMDHENMFWYRQDPGLGLRLIYFSYDVKMKEKGDIPEGYSVSREKKERFSLILESASTNQTSMYLCARPPGLENYEQYFGPGTRLTVT.

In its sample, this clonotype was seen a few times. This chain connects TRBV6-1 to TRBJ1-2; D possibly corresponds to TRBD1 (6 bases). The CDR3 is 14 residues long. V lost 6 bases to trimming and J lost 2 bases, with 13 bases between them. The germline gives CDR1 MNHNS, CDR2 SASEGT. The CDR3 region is CASRTQGSNYGYTF. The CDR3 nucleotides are TGTGCCAGCAGAACTCAGGGGTCCAACTATGGCTACACCTTC.

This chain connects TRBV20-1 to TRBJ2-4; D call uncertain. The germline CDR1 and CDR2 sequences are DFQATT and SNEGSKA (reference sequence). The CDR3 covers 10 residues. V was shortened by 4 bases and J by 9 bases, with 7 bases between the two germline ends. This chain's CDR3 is CSATFGIQYF. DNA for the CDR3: TGCAGTGCTACATTCGGCATTCAGTACTTC.